The following is a T cell receptor beta chain sequence with its context. Its antigen is unidentified. These data belong to a study of shared clonotypes between healthy human individuals. Study-level findings and limits: It was anticipated that sequencing depth would influence how many clonotypes donors shared.

Assay: immunoSEQ multiplex PCR; the TCRdb copy retains only in-frame clones and omits some. The repertoire includes some 1,400,000 clones, approximately 96% of them detected once, and 1.2% sits in the top ten. This CDR3 contains 13 residues. The V gene's germline CDR1 is SQVTM and CDR2 ANQGSEA. Trimming stripped 5 bases from V and 4 bases from J, with 15 bases between. Among the donors, all were Caucasian adults who lived in Nashville, Tennessee. This TCR derives from a man aged 25 to 45 in good health. J is TRBJ2-7 and V is TRBV29-1, with a tentative D call TRBD1 (6 bases). The sequenced sample was naive CD4+ T cells sorted from blood. Subset in this sample: CD45RA+ positively selected. This CDR3 is CSVSSTGPYEQYF. The CDR3 DNA follows: TGCAGCGTTTCTTCTACAGGGCCGTACGAGCAGTACTTC.